The entry below gives a single TCR beta chain sequence along with its context. Noted treatment: randomized to nivolumab then ipilimumab (arm A) or the reverse (arm B). Live CD3+CD8+ CD19− CD56− cells were sorted from PBMCs. The repertoire was sequenced with immunoSEQ multiplex PCR; TCRdb's copy has only in-frame clones and lacks some. The sample shows just over 15,000 clones, 77% of them seen only once. Germline V gives CDR1 MDHEN, CDR2 SYDVKM. The V end lost 3 bases, the J end lost 2 bases, and 21 bases lay between the germline ends. The CDR3 has 18 residues. The data were obtained in a study of sequential checkpoint blockade in melanoma.

Sequences were derived from CD8+ T cells sorted from blood (inferred from file names), sampled from a patient given nivolumab and ipilimumab in sequence. The receptor comes from a human donor with melanoma. The chain carries TRBV28 and TRBJ2-3; the D gene is possibly TRBD2 (6 bases). The DNA for the CDR3 is TGTGCCAGCAGTTTTGAACTTGTGGGGGGAACGAACACAGATACGCAGTATTTT. As protein: CASSFELVGGTNTDTQYF.